The source of this TCR beta chain is a study of response to subunit inactivated influenza vaccine. The CDR3 sequence is 16 residues long. Germline CDR1 is SGHDT and CDR2 is YYEEEE. Germline trimming cut 0 bases from V and 2 bases from J; bases unmatched to any gene: 6. TCRdb re-called the RT-PCR reads with MiXCR, one entry per CDR3 protein. The sample carries about 800,000 distinct CDR3 sequences, 20% to 25% recorded once. Study-wide results and limits: The authors proposed limited new T cell recruitment per seasonal influenza vaccination.

Turning to this clonotype: What it binds is unknown.

The sequenced sample was PBMCs from blood, obtained around 5 days after vaccination. V is TRBV5-6 and J is TRBJ2-5; 8 bases align to TRBD2. This clonotype originated in a man between 45 and 60 years old who received an inactivated influenza vaccine. The CDR3, as DNA: TGTGCCAGCAGCTTGGTGGCTAGCGGGCTTCAAGAGACCCAGTACTTC. Amino acid sequence: CASSLVASGLQETQYF.